The next 7 T cell receptor beta chains were all read from a single sample in a study of vaccination effects on CD4 cells after COVID-19. Measured with immunoSEQ multiplex PCR; TCRdb has only the in-frame clones, and not every one. Among about 74,000 clones listed, approximately 77% were seen once. On day 10 of culture, CD4+ T cells were separated out. The antigens of these receptors remain unknown. The material sequenced was CD4+ T cells from PBMCs cultured without peptide, taken before COVID-19 vaccination. The receptor set was obtained from a human donor who received a COVID-19 vaccine.

This chain connects TRBV20-1 to TRBJ1-2; D may be TRBD1 (6 bases). Germline loops: CDR1 DFQATT, CDR2 SNEGSKA (reference sequence). The CDR3 extends over 11 amino acids. V shed 6 bases and J shed 8 bases, with 13 bases lying between them. CDR3 DNA: TGCAGTGCCGGACCCGACAGGGGCTACACCTTC. Encoded protein: CSAGPDRGYTF.

This chain uses TRBV6-2 or TRBV6-3 with TRBJ1-2, with a weak D call TRBD1 (6 bases). Per germline, CDR1 MNHEY and CDR2 SVGEGT. This CDR3 has 13 residues. Between the trimmed V and J ends, which lost 6 bases and 5 bases, there was a span of 13 bases. The CDR3 DNA is TGTGCCAGCAGCGAAACAGGGTTTTATGGCTACACCTTC. Its translation: CASSETGFYGYTF.

The rearrangement joins TRBV18 to TRBJ2-3; TRBD1 matches 7 bases. The CDR3 spans 14 residues. Germline trimming cut 1 base from V and 7 bases from J; bases unmatched to any gene: 5. Germline V lookup: CDR1 KGHSH, CDR2 LQKENI. This CDR3 is CASSPRTGANTQYF. CDR3 DNA sequence: TGTGCCAGCTCACCACGGACAGGAGCCAATACGCAGTATTTT.

This clone occurred a few times. The V call is TRBV7-9, the J call TRBJ2-1, with D perhaps being TRBD1 or TRBD2 (6 bases each). Per germline, CDR1 SEHNR and CDR2 FQNEAQ (reference sequence). Trimming took off 2 bases at V and 10 bases at J, with 12 bases between the two ends. The CDR3 runs 13 residues. The CDR3 coding sequence is TGTGCCAGCAGCTTACGGGGGCAGGAGGAGCAGTTCTTC. This encodes CASSLRGQEEQFF.

The chain is built from TRBV21-1 and TRBJ1-2. TRBV21-1 is a pseudogene locus. The CDR3 length is 14 residues. For the CDR3, the DNA is TGTGCCAGCAGCAAGCGCACAGACTACTATGGCTACACCTTC. This codes for CASSKRTDYYGYTF.

The chain uses TRBV12-3 or TRBV12-4 and TRBJ1-6, with 7 positions matching TRBD1. The CDR3 extends over 13 amino acids. V was pared by 8 bases and J by 9 bases, with 7 bases of the junction left unmatched. CDR3 in DNA: TGTGCCAGCCAAGGGACAGTTGGTTCACCCCTCCACTTT. It yields the protein CASQGTVGSPLHF.

The chain couples TRBV2 to TRBJ1-5; the D is unclear. CDR3 length: 14 residues. Trimming left V 5 bases short and J 0 bases short, with 8 bases between. Germline V lookup: CDR1 SNHLY, CDR2 FYNNEI. CDR3 loop: CASSLQDSNQPQHF. The CDR3 nucleotides are TGTGCCAGCAGTCTTCAGGATAGCAATCAGCCCCAGCATTTT.